Below, 3 T cell receptor beta chains from the same sample are listed, as sequenced in a study of T-cell reconstitution after alpha-beta-depleted transplantation in children. Unique molecular identifiers were used in preparing the TCRbeta library. One entry per CDR3 protein results from TCRdb running MiXCR on the PCR reads. Of over 450,000 distinct CDR3 sequences in the sample, about 10% were seen once. The specimen comprised PBMCs, sampled before TCRalphabeta/CD19-depleted stem cell transplant. Receptors originate from a child aged 2 to 10 with inherited bone marrow failure, due to receive a stem cell transplant.

This clonotype has ten or more counts. The chain carries TRBV27 and TRBJ2-3; 10 bases match TRBD2. Unmatched junction bases numbered 7, after V lost 4 bases and J lost 3 bases. The germline V gene has CDR1 MNHEY and CDR2 SMNVEV (reference sequence). This CDR3 has 16 amino acids. CDR3 amino acids: CASSSLAGVGTDTQYF. The CDR3 DNA sequence: TGTGCCAGCAGTTCCCTAGCGGGAGTGGGGACAGATACGCAGTATTTT.

This clonotype has a count of ten or more. This chain connects TRBV7-6 to TRBJ2-7, with TRBD2 matching 11 bases. Germline V CDR1 and CDR2: SGHVS, FNYEAQ. The CDR3 is 15 residues long. V shed 5 bases, J shed 1 base, and the junction held 4 bases outside the gene matches. The CDR3: CASSRASGGSYEQYF. The CDR3 region has the DNA TGTGCCAGCAGCCGGGCTAGCGGGGGGTCCTACGAGCAGTACTTC.

Many counts were recorded for this clonotype. The chain joins TRBV4-3 to TRBJ1-5; 7 positions agree with TRBD1. J gave up 6 bases and V 5 bases, and 10 bases lay outside the gene matches. The CDR3 contains 15 residues. Germline assignment: CDR1 LGHNA and CDR2 YSLEER. CDR3 sequence (DNA): TGCGCCAGCAGCTCCGGGACAGAAATGGGTCAGCCCCAGCATTTT. Protein product: CASSSGTEMGQPQHF.